The 32 T cell receptor beta chains reported below all come from one sample, sequenced in a study of Ad26.COV2.S vaccination and SARS-CoV-2 variants. The sample's treatment: some 20 received Ad26.COV2.S at low or high dose, single or two shots; several received placebo; per-sample allocation not given. Specimen acquisition occurred on day 63 following the initial vaccine or placebo injection. The protocol was immunoSEQ multiplex PCR, while the TCRdb copy is restricted to in-frame clones and leaves out a portion. The sample lists fewer than 500,000 clones; about nine tenths were seen once. The source was peripheral blood, collected in a trial of Ad26.COV2.S vaccine versus placebo. These receptors all stem from a person between 18 and 65 years old who received the Ad26.COV2.S COVID-19 vaccine or a placebo.

The chain couples TRBV7-9 to TRBJ2-7, with 12 bases identical to TRBD2. Looked up from germline, CDR1 is SEHNR and CDR2 is FQNEAQ (reference sequence). The CDR3 runs 14 residues. The V and J ends lost 6 bases and 6 bases, in that order; junction bases with no gene match: 6. The CDR3 region is CASRPTSGSFEQYF. The CDR3 DNA is TGTGCCAGCAGGCCGACTAGCGGGAGTTTCGAGCAGTACTTC.

The chain recombines TRBV7-8 with TRBJ2-7; 16 bases map to TRBD2. The V and J ends lost 1 base and 7 bases, in that order; junction bases with no gene match: 10. CDR1 and CDR2 from the germline V gene are SGHVS and FQNEAQ. This CDR3 spans 18 amino acids. The CDR3 here is CASSLGPGLAGGSGEQYF. CDR3 DNA sequence: TGTGCCAGCAGCTTAGGACCGGGACTAGCGGGAGGGTCTGGAGAGCAGTACTTC.

The rearrangement links TRBV5-8 to TRBJ1-4; perhaps TRBD1 as D (6 bases). This CDR3 spans 16 amino acids. Trimming left V 4 bases short and J 2 bases short, with 15 bases between. Germline CDR1 reads SGHTS; CDR2 reads YDEGEE. The CDR3 bases are TGTGCCAGCAGCCCCCTCCAGGGGACGACTAATGAAAAACTGTTTTTT. Its translation is CASSPLQGTTNEKLFF.

CDR3 amino acids: CASSLRTSGTRELFF. For the CDR3, the DNA is TGTGCCAGCAGCTTGCGGACTAGCGGCACGAGGGAGCTGTTTTTT. The genes are TRBV7-3 and TRBJ2-2, with 10 nucleotides matching TRBD2. The germline gives CDR1 SGHTA, CDR2 FQGTGA. CDR3 length: 15 amino acids. J lost 9 bases, V lost 3 bases, and 7 bases had no gene match.

This chain uses TRBV7-9 with TRBJ2-2, with D unclear. Between the trimmed V and J ends, which lost 2 bases and 10 bases, there was a span of 8 bases. The germline CDR1 and CDR2 sequences are SEHNR and FQNEAQ (reference sequence). The CDR3 spans 12 residues. CDR3: CASSLLRSELFF. The CDR3 DNA follows: TGTGCCAGCAGCTTACTGCGATCGGAGCTGTTTTTT.

The chain is built from TRBV9 and TRBJ2-1, with 11 nucleotides matching TRBD2. The V segment lost 6 bases and the J segment 7 bases; nucleotides outside the gene matches: 27. The CDR3 totals 21 residues. CDR1 is SGDLS and CDR2 is YYNGEE in the germline V gene. CDR3 nucleotide sequence: TGTGCCAGCAACGATCGAGATGTCGAGGCTAGCGGGAGGAGGTTGGTGAATGAGCAGTTCTTC. It translates to CASNDRDVEASGRRLVNEQFF.

The chain carries TRBV7-9 and TRBJ2-7; 10 bases fit TRBD1. CDR3 length: 15 residues. Germline trimming cut 5 bases from V and 6 bases from J; bases unmatched to any gene: 10. Germline lookup yields CDR1 SEHNR and CDR2 FQNEAQ (reference sequence). The CDR3 region is CASSPRTGGVGEQYF. Here the CDR3 DNA reads TGTGCCAGCAGCCCCCGGACAGGGGGGGTGGGCGAGCAGTACTTC.

The V gene is TRBV9, the J gene TRBJ2-1, with a possible D match to TRBD2 (5 bases). The CDR3 extends over 16 amino acids. Germline assignment: CDR1 SGDLS and CDR2 YYNGEE. Trimming took 4 bases from V and 0 from J, leaving 14 bases between them. Here the CDR3 DNA reads TGTGCCAGCAGCCCCGATACGGGGAGCTCCTACAATGAGCAGTTCTTC. Protein sequence: CASSPDTGSSYNEQFF.

The chain recombines TRBV6-6 with TRBJ2-4; 7 nucleotides align to TRBD2. J lost 3 bases, V lost 2 bases, and 1 base had no gene match. CDR1 MNHNY and CDR2 SVGAGI come from the germline V gene (reference sequence). This CDR3 spans 14 amino acids. CDR3 nucleotides: TGTGCCAGCAGTTACAGCGGGAACAAAAACATTCAGTACTTC. It translates to CASSYSGNKNIQYF.

J is TRBJ1-1 and V is TRBV6-5; tentative D call: TRBD1 (6 bases). Trimming took 7 bases from V and 0 from J, leaving 15 bases between them. This CDR3 has 15 amino acids. Germline CDR1 is MNHEY and CDR2 is SVGAGI. CDR3 DNA sequence: TGTGCCAGCAAATCTGGACAGCACATGAACACTGAAGCTTTCTTT. This translates into CASKSGQHMNTEAFF.

J is TRBJ2-3 and V is TRBV11-2, with D perhaps given as TRBD1 or TRBD2 (5 bases each). Germline values: CDR1 SGHAT, CDR2 FQNNGV. Trimming removed 0 bases from V and 0 bases from J, with 10 bases in between. The CDR3 is 16 amino acids. CDR3 DNA: TGTGCCAGCAGCTTAGACCCGTGGGGGAGCACAGATACGCAGTATTTT. This codes for CASSLDPWGSTDTQYF.

V is TRBV2 and J is TRBJ2-7; 10 positions agree with TRBD2. The CDR3 is made up of 15 amino acids. Germline V gene data show CDR1 as SNHLY and CDR2 as FYNNEI. Trimming at V came to 6 bases and at J to 0 bases, leaving 5 bases not matched to a gene. The CDR3 coding sequence is TGTGCCAGCAGCCAAGCGGGAGGGAGCTCCTACGAGCAGTACTTC. Its translation: CASSQAGGSSYEQYF.

The chain combines TRBV7-2 with TRBJ2-3; TRBD2 agrees at 7 bases. V lost 7 bases, J lost 0 bases, and 10 bases stayed unmatched. The germline CDR1 and CDR2 sequences are SGHTA and FQGNSA. This CDR3 contains 16 residues. The CDR3: CASTSPGTISTDTQYF. CDR3 sequence (DNA): TGTGCCAGCACCTCGCCCGGGACTATCAGCACAGATACGCAGTATTTT.

The chain employs TRBV3-1 (or the pseudogene TRBV3-2) and TRBJ1-2; TRBD1 matches at 9 bases. V dropped 4 bases and J dropped 3; count of bases not matched to a gene: 0. Germline CDR1 is LGHDT and CDR2 is YNNKEL (reference sequence). CDR3 length: 13 amino acids. CDR3 sequence reads: CASSRTGDYGYTF. The CDR3, as DNA: TGTGCCAGCAGCCGGACAGGGGACTATGGCTACACCTTC.

This sequence joins TRBV27 and TRBJ1-2; D is ambiguous. V gave up 4 bases and J gave up 5 bases, with 8 bases separating them. The CDR3 is made up of 12 amino acids. Germline CDR1 reads MNHEY; CDR2 reads SMNVEV (reference sequence). The CDR3 loop reads CASSSVPYGYTF. As DNA, the CDR3 is TGTGCCAGCAGTTCGGTCCCTTATGGCTACACCTTC.

The V and J genes are TRBV7-2 and TRBJ2-5; 8 bases map to TRBD1. Trimming cost V 0 bases and J 5 bases; bases outside gene matches: 5. The CDR3 spans 15 residues. The germline gives CDR1 SGHTA, CDR2 FQGNSA. CDR3: CASSLAGTGAETQYF. As DNA, the CDR3 is TGTGCCAGCAGCTTAGCGGGGACAGGAGCTGAGACCCAGTACTTC.

This clone turned up a few times. The sample has other DNA sequences that encode this CDR3 too. The chain recombines TRBV27 with TRBJ2-1; no reliable D call. The V gene's germline CDR1 is MNHEY and CDR2 SMNVEV (reference sequence). The V and J ends lost 4 bases and 6 bases respectively, with 10 bases between them. The CDR3 loop spans 13 amino acids. The CDR3: CASSWGTGNEQFF. The CDR3 DNA sequence: TGTGCCAGCAGTTGGGGAACCGGCAATGAGCAGTTCTTC.

CDR3 residues: CASSLVFGLGVSTDTQYF. DNA for the CDR3: TGTGCCAGCAGCTTAGTTTTTGGACTAGGGGTTAGCACAGATACGCAGTATTTT. The chain uses TRBV7-9 and TRBJ2-3, with 7 bases that match TRBD2. Germline V gene lookup returns CDR1 SEHNR and CDR2 FQNEAQ (reference sequence). Unmatched junction bases numbered 10, after V lost 1 base and J lost 0 bases. The CDR3 spans 18 residues.

V gene TRBV28 combines with J gene TRBJ2-2; D might be TRBD2 (6 bases). The CDR3 consists of 15 residues. Trimming removed 2 bases from V and 4 bases from J, with 11 bases in between. Germline lookup yields CDR1 MDHEN and CDR2 SYDVKM. The CDR3 DNA reads TGTGCCAGCAGTTTAGCAGGGACTCCCACCGGGGAGCTGTTTTTT. As protein: CASSLAGTPTGELFF.

The chain couples TRBV25-1 to TRBJ2-3; D gene ambiguous. V lost 1 base and J lost 1, with 3 bases in between. The CDR3 has 13 residues. In germline, CDR1 is MGHDK, CDR2 SYGVNS. The CDR3 region is CASSEWGTDTQYF. Here the CDR3 DNA reads TGTGCCAGCAGTGAATGGGGCACAGATACGCAGTATTTT.

This clone showed up just a few times. This CDR3 reads CASSQPGQPYEQYF. The CDR3 DNA reads TGTGCCAGCAGTCAACCGGGACAGCCTTACGAGCAGTACTTC. This chain joins TRBV6-2 or TRBV6-3 and TRBJ2-7, with 7 nucleotides matching TRBD1. The CDR3 covers 14 residues. J gave up 4 bases and V 5 bases, and 8 bases lay outside the gene matches. Germline CDR1 is MNHEY and CDR2 is SVGEGT.

This chain uses TRBV6-6 with TRBJ1-6; tentatively, D is TRBD1 (6 bases). This CDR3 comprises 15 residues. The V end lost 2 bases, the J end lost 5 bases, and 10 bases lay between the germline ends. Looked up from germline, CDR1 is MNHNY and CDR2 is SVGAGI (reference sequence). The CDR3 protein is CASSYRPGDNSPLHF. CDR3 coding DNA: TGTGCCAGCAGTTACCGGCCAGGGGATAATTCACCCCTCCACTTT.

The CDR3 nucleotides are TGTGCCAGCACTAAGACAGGGTGGGAAAACACCATATATTTT. It is translated as CASTKTGWENTIYF. The chain is built from TRBV2 and TRBJ1-3, with 7 bases aligning to TRBD1. Germline V CDR1 and CDR2: SNHLY, FYNNEI. This CDR3 spans 14 amino acids. V shed 7 bases and J 6 bases; nucleotides not matched to a gene: 9.

The J gene is TRBJ2-3, the V gene TRBV11-1; tentatively, D is TRBD2 (5 bases). This CDR3 spans 14 amino acids. Germline V CDR1 and CDR2: SGHAT, FQDESV (reference sequence). Trimming shortened V by 3 bases and J by 5 bases, and 12 bases separated the two germline ends. CDR3 region: CASSLGDVEDTQYF. The CDR3 DNA reads as TGTGCCAGCAGCTTGGGAGACGTGGAAGATACGCAGTATTTT.

The chain uses TRBV9 and TRBJ1-3, with TRBD1 as a possible D gene (5 bases). Trimming took 0 bases from V and 4 from J, leaving 14 bases between them. The CDR3 consists of 16 residues. Germline V gene sequence: CDR1 SGDLS, CDR2 YYNGEE. The CDR3 region has the DNA TGTGCCAGCAGCGTAGAGCCCAGGGTATCAGGAAACACCATATATTTT. Amino acids: CASSVEPRVSGNTIYF.

This clone was recorded once. The gene calls are TRBV27 and TRBJ1-1, with 7 bases aligning to TRBD1. This CDR3 has 17 residues. Germline V gives CDR1 MNHEY, CDR2 SMNVEV (reference sequence). Trimming took 5 bases from V and 3 from J; bases not matched to a gene: 15. CDR3 nucleotide sequence: TGTGCCAGCAGTCTGGCTCGGGACAGATTGGCGGACACTGAAGCTTTCTTT. Its protein is CASSLARDRLADTEAFF.

J is TRBJ2-1 and V is TRBV30, with D possibly TRBD1 on 6 matching bases. Germline CDR1 GTSNPN, CDR2 SVGIG (reference sequence). This CDR3 comprises 13 residues. V was cut by 0 bases and J by 8 bases, with 11 bases left in between. The CDR3 sequence is CAWSVQGTDEQFF. Here the CDR3 DNA reads TGTGCCTGGAGTGTACAGGGTACCGATGAGCAGTTCTTC.

CDR3 in DNA: TGCGCCAGCAGCCAAGGGAGGGGAGGCACTGAAGCTTTCTTT. Encoded protein: CASSQGRGGTEAFF. The V call is TRBV4-1, the J call TRBJ1-1; D possibly corresponds to TRBD1 (5 bases). Trimming removed 1 base from V and 4 bases from J, with 10 bases in between. The CDR3 contains 14 residues. Per germline, CDR1 MGHRA and CDR2 YSYEKL.

This chain's CDR3 is CATSDPGTSGSRSYNEQFF. The CDR3 DNA reads TGTGCCACCAGTGACCCCGGGACTAGCGGGAGCCGCTCCTACAATGAGCAGTTCTTC. V and J are TRBV24-1 and TRBJ2-1, with TRBD2 matching 14 bases. CDR1 is KGHDR and CDR2 is SFDVKD in the germline V gene. The CDR3 covers 19 residues. V lost 4 bases and J lost 0; bases outside the gene matches: 7.

As regards this clone: The same CDR3 is also encoded by other DNA sequences in this sample. The chain employs TRBV5-1 and TRBJ2-3; 14 nucleotides match TRBD2. The CDR3 has 16 amino acids. CDR1 and CDR2 from the germline V gene are SGHRS and YFSETQ. The trim removed 4 bases at V and 5 bases at J, leaving 6 bases unmatched. The CDR3 bases are TGCGCCAGCAGCCCGGGACTAGCGGGAGTTGTAGATACGCAGTATTTT. This translates into CASSPGLAGVVDTQYF.

The V and J genes are TRBV6-1 and TRBJ2-7, with D tentatively TRBD1 (5 bases). The CDR3 spans 13 residues. The germline V gene encodes CDR1 MNHNS and CDR2 SASEGT. V was clipped by 3 bases and J by 5 bases, with 11 bases between them. The CDR3 nucleotides are TGTGCCAGCAGTGAGGGGCCACGGGACGAGCAGTACTTC. Protein product: CASSEGPRDEQYF.

This clone was seen a single time. The V call is TRBV14, the J call TRBJ2-6; D not resolved. Germline assignment: CDR1 SGHDN and CDR2 FVKESK. CDR3 length equals 17 residues. Trimming cost V 3 bases and J 0 bases, with 12 bases left between them. The CDR3 is CASSHETRGSGANVLTF. The CDR3 DNA is TGTGCCAGCAGCCATGAGACGCGAGGCTCTGGGGCCAACGTCCTGACTTTC.